This T cell receptor (beta chain) stems from a study of T cells in Graves' hyperthyroidism and ophthalmopathy. Turning to the study itself: Peripheral blood collection took place at initial diagnosis, before any treatment.

Trimming shortened V by 7 bases and J by 1 base, and 13 bases separated the two germline ends. CDR1 and CDR2 from the germline V gene are MDHEN and SYDVKM. The CDR3 consists of 14 residues. Template material for amplifying TCR beta CDR3 regions consisted of RNA transcripts. Carried out on the TCR CDR3, a first-round RT-PCR used the HTBI primer set. TCRdb reanalysed the multiplex PCR reads using MiXCR and keeps one entry per CDR3 protein. Here the sample spans 300,000 to 450,000 distinct CDR3 sequences, 15% to 19% being singletons. Study observations and caveats: Among thyroid clonotypes expanded above 0.001, most also appeared in blood.

In this sample, this clonotype turned up a few times. Its target is unknown. Using 10 ml of fresh peripheral blood, PBMCs were prepared. This receptor was taken from a woman aged 18-29 years with Graves' hyperthyroidism that later progressed to Graves' ophthalmopathy. The source material was blood. The gene calls are TRBV28 and TRBJ2-5; D is perhaps TRBD1 (5 bases). The CDR3 DNA sequence: TGTGCCAGCAACTTAGGGGCCTCCCAAGAGACCCAGTACTTC. Protein: CASNLGASQETQYF.